A selection of T cell receptor beta chains follows, all from one sample in a study of early T cells in non-severe SARS-CoV-2 infection. TCRdb called the 5' RACE reads again in MiXCR, with one record for every CDR3 protein. The sample yields about 22,000 distinct CDR3 sequences, 4.7% seen once. Sequences were obtained from whole blood. These receptors were taken from an adult who was a healthcare worker with PCR-confirmed SARS-CoV-2 infection or an uninfected control (not recorded which). Both conserved end residues are part of each CDR3. The D gene is left open where the match is weak. Clone size appears in some rows only: once, few, many, or a class for an expanded clone.

cdr3_nt	cdr3_aa	d_call	v_call	j_call	clone_size
TGCGCCAGCAGCCAAGTTGGGGCAGGGGGCGCGGGCTACACCTTC	CASSQVGAGGAGYTF	TRBD1	TRBV4-3	TRBJ1-2	many
TGTGCCAGCAGCTTACACCAAAAAGAGACCCAGTACTTC	CASSLHQKETQYF	NA	TRBV7-2	TRBJ2-5	NA
TGTGCCAGCAGTTTACAGGGACTAAACACTGAAGCTTTCTTT	CASSLQGLNTEAFF	NA	TRBV12-3/TRBV12-4	TRBJ1-1	many
TGCAGTGCTTCTGCAGGGGTCCCCACTGAAGCTTTCTTT	CSASAGVPTEAFF	NA	TRBV20-1	TRBJ1-1	many
TGTGCCAGCAGCTTAGGGACAGGTCCTGTAGAGACCCAGTACTTC	CASSLGTGPVETQYF	TRBD1	TRBV7-2	TRBJ2-5	many
TGTGCCTGGTCCCGGACAGGGGGGAATCAGCCCCAGCATTTT	CAWSRTGGNQPQHF	TRBD1	TRBV30	TRBJ1-5	many
TGTGCCAGCAGCTTAAATCCAGGGGCGAACACCGGGGAGCTGTTTTTT	CASSLNPGANTGELFF	NA	TRBV7-3	TRBJ2-2	many
TGTGCCAGCAGGGACGGGACAGGAACTTACAATGAGCAGTTCTTC	CASRDGTGTYNEQFF	TRBD1	TRBV12-3/TRBV12-4	TRBJ2-1	NA
TGTGCCAGCGGGACGGTCCTTAATGAAAAACTGTTTTTT	CASGTVLNEKLFF	NA	TRBV7-2	TRBJ1-4	many
TGTGCCAGCAGCTTAGAGGGGTATGAGCAGTTCTTC	CASSLEGYEQFF	NA	TRBV7-2	TRBJ2-1	many
TGTGCCAGCAGTTTATACAGTATGAACACTGAAGCTTTCTTT	CASSLYSMNTEAFF	NA	TRBV27	TRBJ1-1	few
TGTGCCAGCAGCGAAGGACAGATTTTCGAAAAACTGTTTTTT	CASSEGQIFEKLFF	NA	TRBV7-2	TRBJ1-4	many
TGTGCCAGCTCACCACCCGCAAACTCCTACGAGCAGTACTTC	CASSPPANSYEQYF	NA	TRBV18	TRBJ2-7	many
TGTGCCAGCAGCTTCGGGGGCCTGATAGATACGCAGTATTTT	CASSFGGLIDTQYF	NA	TRBV7-3	TRBJ2-3	many
TGTGCCAGCAGTTCCACAGGGGGCTTCGCCTACAATGAGCAGTTCTTC	CASSSTGGFAYNEQFF	TRBD1	TRBV7-3	TRBJ2-1	few
TGCAGTGCTGGCAGGGGACAGGACTCCAATCAGCCCCAGCATTTT	CSAGRGQDSNQPQHF	TRBD1	TRBV20-1	TRBJ1-5	NA
TGTGCCAGCAGCTTAGGAGGGTTAGAGACCCAGTACTTC	CASSLGGLETQYF	NA	TRBV11-2	TRBJ2-5	many
TGTGCCAGCATCCCAAACGCGGGAACCTCCCGGATTCCGACCCAGTACTTC	CASIPNAGTSRIPTQYF	NA	TRBV7-8	TRBJ2-5	many
TGCAGCGTTGATTTGGGGGGAGCTAACTATGGCTACACCTTC	CSVDLGGANYGYTF	NA	TRBV29-1	TRBJ1-2	few
TGTGCCAGCAGCCTTAGCGGGGGGCCGAACTCCTACAATGAGCAGTTCTTC	CASSLSGGPNSYNEQFF	TRBD2	TRBV5-6	TRBJ2-1	medium-sized
TGTGCCTGGAGTTTGTCACTCGGGGAGCTGTTTTTT	CAWSLSLGELFF	NA	TRBV30	TRBJ2-2	many
TGCAGTGCTATAAAGGACAGCACCAATGAGCAGTTCTTC	CSAIKDSTNEQFF	NA	TRBV20-1	TRBJ2-1	many
TGTGCCAGCAGCTTAGGAGGCAGCCACAATGAGCAGTTCTTC	CASSLGGSHNEQFF	NA	TRBV11-2	TRBJ2-1	NA
TGCGCCAGCAAAGGATCGGGACTAGATATCGATCGGCAAGAGACCCAGTACTTC	CASKGSGLDIDRQETQYF	TRBD2	TRBV10-2	TRBJ2-5	many
TGTGCCAGCACTGGACTCGACGCGGCTTTCTTT	CASTGLDAAFF	NA	TRBV12-3/TRBV12-4	TRBJ1-1	many
TGTGCCAGCGGATCACAGAACACTGAAGCTTTCTTT	CASGSQNTEAFF	NA	TRBV12-3/TRBV12-4	TRBJ1-1	many
TGTGCCAGCAGCTTTTTCGCTGGACAGGGGGGTCGATACACCTTC	CASSFFAGQGGRYTF	TRBD1	TRBV7-9	TRBJ1-2	many
TGTGCCAGCAGCTTAGTCGGGGGGACGACAAACACAGATACGCAGTATTTT	CASSLVGGTTNTDTQYF	TRBD2	TRBV7-2	TRBJ2-3	many